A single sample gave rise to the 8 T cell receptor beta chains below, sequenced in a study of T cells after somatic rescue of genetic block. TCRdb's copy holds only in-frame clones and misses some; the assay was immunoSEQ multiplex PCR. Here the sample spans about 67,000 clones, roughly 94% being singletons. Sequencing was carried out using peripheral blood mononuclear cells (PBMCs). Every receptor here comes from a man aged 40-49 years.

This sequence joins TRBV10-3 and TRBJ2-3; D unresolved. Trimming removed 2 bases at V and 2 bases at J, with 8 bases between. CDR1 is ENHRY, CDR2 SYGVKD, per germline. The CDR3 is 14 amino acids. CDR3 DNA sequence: TGTGCCATCAGTGAGGGCGGAGCCACAGATACGCAGTATTTT. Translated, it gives CAISEGGATDTQYF.

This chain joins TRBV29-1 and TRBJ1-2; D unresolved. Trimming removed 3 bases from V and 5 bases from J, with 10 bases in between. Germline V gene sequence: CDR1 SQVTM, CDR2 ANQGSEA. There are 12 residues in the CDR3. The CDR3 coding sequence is TGCAGCGTTGAGTATGGCCCTTATGGCTACACCTTC. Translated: CSVEYGPYGYTF.

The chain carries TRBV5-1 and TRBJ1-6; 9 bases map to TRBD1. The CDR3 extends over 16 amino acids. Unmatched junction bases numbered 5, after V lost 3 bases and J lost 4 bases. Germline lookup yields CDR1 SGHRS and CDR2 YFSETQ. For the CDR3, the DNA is TGCGCCAGCAGCTCGGGACAGGGACAATATAATTCACCCCTCCACTTT. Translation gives CASSSGQGQYNSPLHF.

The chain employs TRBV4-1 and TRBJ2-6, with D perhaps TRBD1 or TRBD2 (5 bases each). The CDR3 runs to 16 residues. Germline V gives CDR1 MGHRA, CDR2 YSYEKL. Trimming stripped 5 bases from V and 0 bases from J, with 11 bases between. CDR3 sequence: CASSTGRSSGANVLTF. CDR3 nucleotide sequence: TGCGCCAGCAGCACGGGACGGTCCTCTGGGGCCAACGTCCTGACTTTC.

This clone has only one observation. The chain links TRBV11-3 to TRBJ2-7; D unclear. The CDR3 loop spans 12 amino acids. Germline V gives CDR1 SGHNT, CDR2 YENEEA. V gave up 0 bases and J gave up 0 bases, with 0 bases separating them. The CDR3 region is CASSLDSYEQYF. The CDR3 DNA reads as TGTGCCAGCAGCTTAGACTCCTACGAGCAGTACTTC.

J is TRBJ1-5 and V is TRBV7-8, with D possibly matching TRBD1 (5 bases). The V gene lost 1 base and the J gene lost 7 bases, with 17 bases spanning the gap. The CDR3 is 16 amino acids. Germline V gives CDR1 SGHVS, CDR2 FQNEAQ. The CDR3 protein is CASSLVPGPPTQPQHF. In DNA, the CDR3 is TGTGCCAGCAGCTTAGTCCCGGGACCCCCGACCCAGCCCCAGCATTTT.

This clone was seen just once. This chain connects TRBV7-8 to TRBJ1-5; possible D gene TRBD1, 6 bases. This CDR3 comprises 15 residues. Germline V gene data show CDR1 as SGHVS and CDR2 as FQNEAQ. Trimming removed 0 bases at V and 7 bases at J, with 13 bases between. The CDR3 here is CASSLAVGGGQPQHF. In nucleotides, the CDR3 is TGTGCCAGCAGCTTAGCGGTAGGGGGTGGACAGCCCCAGCATTTT.

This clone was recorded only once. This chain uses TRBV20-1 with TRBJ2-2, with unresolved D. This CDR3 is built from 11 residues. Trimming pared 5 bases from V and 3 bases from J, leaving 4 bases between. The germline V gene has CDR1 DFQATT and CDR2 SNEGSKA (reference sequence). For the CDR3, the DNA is TGCAGTGCTCGACACACCGGGGAGCTGTTTTTT. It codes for CSARHTGELFF.